What follows is one T cell receptor (beta chain) and its context. The target antigen is unknown. Participating donors were healthy, HIV-negative adults free of recent acute infections or vaccinations. Every contributor of samples was a Caucasian grown-up residing in Nashville, Tennessee. The test was conducted at deep level. Using immunoSEQ multiplex PCR, the repertoire was profiled, and TCRdb retains in-frame clones only, with some absent. The sample gives more than 550,000 clones, roughly 72% of which show up once; under 2% is in the top ten. These data belong to a study of shared clonotypes between healthy human individuals. Study-wide results and limits: Naive CD4 clonotype sharing across several donors was 4.5% to 6%.

CDR1 SQVTM and CDR2 ANQGSEA come from the germline V gene. CDR3 length: 12 amino acids. The ends were cut back, 3 bases at V and 8 bases at J, with 10 bases in the middle. Sequencing was carried out using memory CD4+ T cells sorted from blood. Sample subset: CD45RA-negative fraction. The chain recombines TRBV29-1 with TRBJ2-2; unclear D gene. The receptor was isolated from a woman aged 25 to 45 in good health. The CDR3 region has the DNA TGCAGCGTTGAGTGGAGCCCGGGGGAGCTGTTTTTT. This gives the protein CSVEWSPGELFF.